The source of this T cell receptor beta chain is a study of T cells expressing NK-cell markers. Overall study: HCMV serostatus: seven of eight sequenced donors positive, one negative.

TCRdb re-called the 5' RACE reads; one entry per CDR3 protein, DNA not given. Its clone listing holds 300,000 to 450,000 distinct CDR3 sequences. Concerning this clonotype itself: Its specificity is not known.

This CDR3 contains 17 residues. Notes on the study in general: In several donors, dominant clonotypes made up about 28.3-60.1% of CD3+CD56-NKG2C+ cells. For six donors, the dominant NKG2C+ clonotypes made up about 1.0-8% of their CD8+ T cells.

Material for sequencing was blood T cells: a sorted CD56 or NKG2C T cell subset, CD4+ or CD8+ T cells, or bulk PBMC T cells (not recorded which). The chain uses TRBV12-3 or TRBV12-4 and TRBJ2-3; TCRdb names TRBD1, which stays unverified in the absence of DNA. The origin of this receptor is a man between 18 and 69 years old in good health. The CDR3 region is CASSFSGGVPTTDTQYF.